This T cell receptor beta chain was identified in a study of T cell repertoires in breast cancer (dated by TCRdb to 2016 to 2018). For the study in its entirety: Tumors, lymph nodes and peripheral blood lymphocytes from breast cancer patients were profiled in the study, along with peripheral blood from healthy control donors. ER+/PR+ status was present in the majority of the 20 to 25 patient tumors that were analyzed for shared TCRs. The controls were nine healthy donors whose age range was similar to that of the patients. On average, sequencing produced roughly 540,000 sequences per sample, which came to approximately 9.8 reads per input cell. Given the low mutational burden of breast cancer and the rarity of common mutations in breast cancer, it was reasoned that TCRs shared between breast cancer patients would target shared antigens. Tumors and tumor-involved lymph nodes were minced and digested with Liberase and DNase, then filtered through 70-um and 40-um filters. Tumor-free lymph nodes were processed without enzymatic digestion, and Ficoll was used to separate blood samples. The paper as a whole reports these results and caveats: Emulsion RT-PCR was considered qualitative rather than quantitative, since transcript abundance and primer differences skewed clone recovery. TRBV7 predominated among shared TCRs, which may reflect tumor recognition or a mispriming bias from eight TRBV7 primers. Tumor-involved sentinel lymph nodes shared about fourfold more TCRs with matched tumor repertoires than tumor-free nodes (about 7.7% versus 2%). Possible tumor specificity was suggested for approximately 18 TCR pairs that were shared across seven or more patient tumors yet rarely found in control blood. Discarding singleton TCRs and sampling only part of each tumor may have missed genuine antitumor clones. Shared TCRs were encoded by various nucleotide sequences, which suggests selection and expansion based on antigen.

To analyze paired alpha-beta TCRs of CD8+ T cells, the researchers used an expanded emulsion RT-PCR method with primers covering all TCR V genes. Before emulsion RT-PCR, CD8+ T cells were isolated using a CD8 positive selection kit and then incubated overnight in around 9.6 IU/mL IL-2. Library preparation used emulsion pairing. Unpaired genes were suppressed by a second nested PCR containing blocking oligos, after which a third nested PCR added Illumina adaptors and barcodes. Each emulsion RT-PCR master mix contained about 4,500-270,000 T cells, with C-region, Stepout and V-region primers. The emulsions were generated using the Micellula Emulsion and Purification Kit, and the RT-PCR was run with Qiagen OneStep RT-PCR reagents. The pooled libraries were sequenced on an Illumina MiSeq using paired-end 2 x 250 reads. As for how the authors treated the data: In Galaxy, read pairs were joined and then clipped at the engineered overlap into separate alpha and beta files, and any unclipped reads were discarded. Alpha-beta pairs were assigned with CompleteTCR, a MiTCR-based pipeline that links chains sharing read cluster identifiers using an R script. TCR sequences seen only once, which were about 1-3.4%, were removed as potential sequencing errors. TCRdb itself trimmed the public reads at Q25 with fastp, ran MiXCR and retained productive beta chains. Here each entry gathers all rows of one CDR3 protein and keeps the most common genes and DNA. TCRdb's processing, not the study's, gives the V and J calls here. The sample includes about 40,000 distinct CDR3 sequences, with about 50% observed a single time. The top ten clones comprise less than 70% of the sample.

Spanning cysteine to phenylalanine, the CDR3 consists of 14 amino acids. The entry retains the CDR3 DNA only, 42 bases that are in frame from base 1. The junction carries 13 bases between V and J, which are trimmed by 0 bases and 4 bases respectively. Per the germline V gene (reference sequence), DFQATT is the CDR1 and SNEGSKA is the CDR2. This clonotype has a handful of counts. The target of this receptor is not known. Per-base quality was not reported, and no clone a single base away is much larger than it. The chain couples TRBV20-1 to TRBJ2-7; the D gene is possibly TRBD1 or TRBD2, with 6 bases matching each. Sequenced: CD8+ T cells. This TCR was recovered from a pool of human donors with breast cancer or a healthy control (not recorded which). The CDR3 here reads CSARDPGGAYEQYF. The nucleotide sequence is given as TGCAGTGCTAGAGATCCCGGGGGCGCTTACGAGCAGTACTTC.